This T cell receptor (beta chain) was retrieved from a study of blood T cells in healthy people across ages. Points on this clonotype: Its antigen is not identified.

At least 5.5 micrograms of total RNA were extracted per sample. A second roughly 6 to 11 cycle PCR used barcoded and J-beta primers. TCRdb fed the 5' RACE reads into MiXCR, producing one record per CDR3 protein. This table holds around 1.5 million distinct CDR3 sequences, 59% found once. Overall study findings and caveats: CMV status of donors was unknown, possibly confounding expanded clonotype changes. Relative to aged donors, long-lived donors carried more naive CD4+ cells and displayed higher diversity. Naive T cell percentage showed a strong correlation with the diversity of TCR beta.

This clonotype originated in a man aged 18 to 29 in good health. Sequenced: blood.

CDR3 loop: CASSPRLRDSPLHF. In DNA, the CDR3 is TGCGCCAGCAGCCCCCGACTAAGGGATTCACCCCTCCACTTT. The V gene is TRBV5-1, the J gene TRBJ1-6; D call uncertain. CDR3 size: 14 residues. The V gene lost 4 bases and the J gene lost 8 bases, with 13 bases spanning the gap. From germline, CDR1 is SGHRS and CDR2 YFSETQ.